The clone carrying this TCR beta chain was detected a few times. What it recognizes is unknown. A 5'RACE reaction primed in the constant segment made cDNA libraries of TCR alpha and TCR beta, and these carried sample barcodes and UMIs. TCRdb recomputed calls from the 5' RACE reads with MiXCR, one row per CDR3 protein. The profile shows about 140,000 distinct CDR3 sequences, 13% to 15% of them singletons. These data originate in a study of T-cell memory formation after mild COVID-19. Study-level points and caveats: What remained unconfirmed was the SARS-CoV-2 specificity of second-wave clones peaking on day 37.

The CDR3 sequence is 15 residues long. After removal of 3 bases from V and 1 base from J, the junction contained 4 bases not matched to a gene. Germline CDR1 is SGDLS and CDR2 is YYNGEE. This rearrangement joins TRBV9 to TRBJ2-3; 8 nucleotides match TRBD2. The TCR sequence derives from an adult woman who had mild COVID-19 (a few samples of this study predate the infection). Cell type and time point are not known. The sample comprised PBMCs or a T cell subset sorted from them (not recorded which). The CDR3 is CASSGVRGGTDTQYF. Here the CDR3 DNA reads TGTGCCAGCAGCGGCGTGCGGGGGGGCACAGATACGCAGTATTTT.